Each of the 12 T cell receptor beta chains below was sequenced from the same sample in a study of CD8 T cells in ankylosing spondylitis. No antigen has been assigned to these receptors. Points from the study as a whole: The study identified a TCR beta motif of roughly eight highly homologous variants that appeared characteristic of ankylosing spondylitis blood.

TCRdb called the 5' RACE reads again in MiXCR, with one record for every CDR3 protein. In the table there are over 450,000 distinct CDR3 sequences, approximately 12% of which are singletons. The specimen was blood, either unsorted or a sorted T cell fraction (not recorded which). Receptors originate from a male donor with ankylosing spondylitis.

This clonotype came up a few times. The chain couples TRBV20-1 to TRBJ2-2; TRBD2 might be the D (6 bases). CDR3 length: 16 amino acids. Trimming cost V 3 bases and J 4 bases, with 18 bases left between them. Germline values: CDR1 DFQATT, CDR2 SNEGSKA (reference sequence). The CDR3 region has the DNA TGCAGTGCTAGTCCCCAACGCGGGAAGGGCACCGGGGAGCTGTTTTTT. Residues: CSASPQRGKGTGELFF.

J is TRBJ2-3 and V is TRBV27; 10 positions agree with TRBD1. Germline CDR1 MNHEY, CDR2 SMNVEV (reference sequence). The CDR3 extends over 15 amino acids. V shed 4 bases and J 4 bases; nucleotides not matched to a gene: 5. The DNA for the CDR3 is TGTGCCAGCAGTTCCGGGACAGGGGTCGCAGATACGCAGTATTTT. This encodes CASSSGTGVADTQYF.

This clonotype was seen at least ten times. The chain couples TRBV7-2 to TRBJ2-1, with 8 bases lining up with TRBD2. The CDR3 contains 14 residues. With 5 bases clipped from V and 5 bases from J, the junction kept 5 bases outside the gene matches. CDR1 is SGHTA, CDR2 FQGNSA, per germline. The CDR3 loop is CASSRGSGNNEQFF. The CDR3 region has the DNA TGTGCCAGCAGCAGGGGTAGCGGGAACAATGAGCAGTTCTTC. The whole variable domain, filled in from reference TRBV7-2 and TRBJ2-1, reads GAGVSQSPSNKVTEKGKDVELRCDPISGHTALYWYRQSLGQGLEFLIYFQGNSAPDKSGLPSDRFSAERTGGSVSTLTIQRTQQEDSAVYLCASSRGSGNNEQFFGPGTRLTVL.

This clonotype was detected many times. The chain employs TRBV11-1 and TRBJ2-5; 9 bases align to TRBD2. The CDR3 loop spans 18 amino acids. Looked up from germline, CDR1 is SGHAT and CDR2 is FQDESV (reference sequence). V lost 5 bases to trimming and J lost 5 bases; unmatched junction nucleotides: 18. The CDR3 coding sequence is TGTGCCAGCAGCACAAAAGGATTTAATAGCGGGAGTCGGGAGACCCAGTACTTC. Residues: CASSTKGFNSGSRETQYF.

This clonotype came up a few times. The chain recombines TRBV20-1 with TRBJ2-1; 8 bases agree with TRBD2. The CDR3 totals 14 residues. Looked up from germline, CDR1 is DFQATT and CDR2 is SNEGSKA (reference sequence). V shed 6 bases, J shed 0 bases, and the junction held 4 bases outside the gene matches. The CDR3 DNA sequence: TGCAGTGCCATCAGCGGGAGCTCCTACAATGAGCAGTTCTTC. It codes for CSAISGSSYNEQFF.

This clonotype was observed a few times. V and J are TRBV11-2 and TRBJ2-2; D uncertain. Trimming removed 6 bases at V and 6 bases at J, with 14 bases between. Germline V CDR1 and CDR2: SGHAT, FQNNGV. CDR3 length equals 14 residues. The CDR3, as DNA: TGTGCCAGCAGTCCTTTATATCGGGCCGGGGAGCTGTTTTTT. It translates to CASSPLYRAGELFF.

The rearrangement links TRBV19 to TRBJ2-1; 8 bases line up with TRBD2. The J segment lost 0 bases and the V segment lost 1 base, leaving 8 bases of the junction unmatched. Germline V lookup: CDR1 LNHDA, CDR2 SQIVND (reference sequence). This CDR3 has 18 amino acids. In DNA form, the CDR3 reads TGTGCCAGTAGTATAGCGCGGGTAGCGGGGAGCTCCTACAATGAGCAGTTCTTC. It encodes CASSIARVAGSSYNEQFF.

The chain carries TRBV20-1 and TRBJ2-5, with TRBD2 matching 11 bases. Trimming at V came to 5 bases and at J to 5 bases, leaving 7 bases not matched to a gene. Per the germline V gene, CDR1 is DFQATT and CDR2 is SNEGSKA (reference sequence). The CDR3 has 14 residues. CDR3: CSARPLAGVETQYF. The DNA of the CDR3 is TGCAGTGCTCGACCACTAGCGGGAGTGGAGACCCAGTACTTC.

This clonotype was seen a handful of times. This sequence joins TRBV20-1 and TRBJ1-1; D unresolved. This CDR3 is built from 14 residues. V gave up 0 bases and J gave up 5 bases, with 13 bases separating them. CDR1 is DFQATT and CDR2 is SNEGSKA in the germline V gene (reference sequence). The CDR3 nucleotides read TGCAGTGCTAGAGATAGAAGAGGGAGGACTGAAGCTTTCTTT. Its protein is CSARDRRGRTEAFF.

This clonotype showed up just a few times. Without the conserved terminal phenylalanine or tryptophan, this CDR3 likely stems from a read error. V is TRBV5-1 and J is TRBJ2-5; tentatively, D is TRBD2 (5 bases). CDR3 length equals 13 residues. Per the germline V gene, CDR1 is SGHRS and CDR2 is YFSETQ. V lost 2 bases and J lost 4, with 9 bases in between. CDR3 nucleotides: TGCGCCAGCAGCTTCGGGAACCGAGAGACCCAGTACTCC. Translating it yields CASSFGNRETQYS.

In this sample, this clonotype turned up a few times. V is TRBV6-2 or TRBV6-3 and J is TRBJ2-1, with 9 bases identical to TRBD1. Germline-derived CDR1 and CDR2 are MNHEY and SVGEGT. The CDR3 sequence is 15 residues long. V trimming: 7 bases; J trimming: 6 bases; junction bases outside the gene matches: 10. CDR3 loop: CASTPTGGYPNEQFF. CDR3 coding DNA: TGTGCCAGCACCCCGACAGGGGGTTATCCCAATGAGCAGTTCTTC.

This clonotype was seen a few times. The genes are TRBV5-1 and TRBJ2-1, with 10 nucleotides matching TRBD2. The V gene's germline CDR1 is SGHRS and CDR2 YFSETQ. This CDR3 has 18 amino acids. The V segment lost 0 bases and the J segment 3 bases; nucleotides outside the gene matches: 9. The CDR3, as DNA: TGCGCCAGCAGCTTGGAGTTCGCGACTAGCGGGTTCTACAATGAGCAGTTCTTC. This translates into CASSLEFATSGFYNEQFF.